This T cell receptor (beta chain) was documented in a study of type 1 regulatory T cells. Regarding the study as a whole: Type 1 regulatory T cells had a more restricted TCR repertoire than non-type 1 regulatory T cells.

One entry per CDR3 protein results from TCRdb running MiXCR on the reads. This sample yields fewer than 75,000 distinct CDR3 sequences, of which nearly 50% are seen a single time; more than 2% belongs to the top ten. As for this clonotype: Antigen unknown.

The TCR was taken from a human donor in good health. Specimen: cultured non-Tr1 T cells, either the whole culture or a sorted T cell fraction (not recorded which).

This chain's CDR3 is CASSPTGGRMNTEAFF. DNA for the CDR3: TGTGCCAGCTCACCTACAGGGGGCCGCATGAACACTGAAGCTTTCTTT. The chain combines TRBV18 with TRBJ1-1, with TRBD1 matching 9 bases. This CDR3 is 16 amino acids long. Trimming took 3 bases from V and 0 from J; bases not matched to a gene: 5. Germline CDR1 KGHSH, CDR2 LQKENI.